This T cell receptor beta chain was sequenced during a study of T cells in Graves' hyperthyroidism and ophthalmopathy. Across 18 months, stable Graves' hyperthyroidism was marked by no progression to ophthalmopathy. This clonotype appeared many times. The ends were cut back, 7 bases at V and 5 bases at J, with 11 bases in the middle. CDR3 length: 12 amino acids. Researchers took RNA transcripts and amplified the TCR beta CDR3 regions from them. The HTBI primer set was used in a first-round RT-PCR of the TCR CDR3. TCRdb redid the calling of the multiplex PCR reads with MiXCR, one entry per CDR3 protein. The table has about 350,000 distinct CDR3 sequences, 19% seen once.

The receptor was derived from a woman aged 18 to 35 with Graves' hyperthyroidism. The chain couples TRBV12-3 or TRBV12-4 to TRBJ1-2; D is unclear. The sequenced sample was blood. The CDR3 spells CASKSGRYGYTF. The CDR3 DNA reads as TGTGCCAGCAAATCCGGGCGTTATGGCTACACCTTC.